The sequence of this T cell receptor beta chain was determined in a study of T cells in narcolepsy. Study in general: Patients with NT1 or NT2 and healthy control donors were enrolled.

Study conclusions and caveats: Reportedly, autoreactive clonotypes were serially detected in patients' blood but not controls'. Autoreactive HCRT-specific and TRIB2-specific clonotypes were marked in same-patient CSF-versus-blood CD4+ comparisons. No autoreactive T cell clone sequences appeared in some memory CD4+ repertoires.

CDR3 size: 15 residues. Germline V CDR1 and CDR2: KGHSH, LQKENI. With 6 bases removed from V and 0 bases from J, the gap between germline ends came to 12 bases. About this clone itself: No antigen is known for it.

Clones were read by immunoSEQ multiplex PCR, and TCRdb kept only the in-frame ones, dropping some. This sample has under 40,000 clones; about 84% occur once, and the top ten carry 1.3%. The rearrangement links TRBV18 to TRBJ1-5; tentatively, D is TRBD1 (6 bases). The sequence derives from a human donor with narcolepsy. Sequenced material: CD45RA- memory CD4+ T cells from PBMCs. As DNA, the CDR3 is TGTGCCAGCTCGGCACAGGGTAATAGCAATCAGCCCCAGCATTTT. It encodes CASSAQGNSNQPQHF. The entire variable domain, with the rest obtained from reference TRBV18 and TRBJ1-5, is as follows: NAGVMQNPRHLVRRRGQEARLRCSPMKGHSHVYWYRQLPEEGLKFMVYLQKENIIDESGMPKERFSAEFPKEGPSILRIQQVVRGDSAAYFCASSAQGNSNQPQHFGDGTRLSIL.